This TCR beta chain emerged from a study of T-cell reconstitution after alpha-beta-depleted transplantation in children (dated by TCRdb to between 2015 and 2016). For the study in its entirety: Using TCR repertoire profiling, the study quantitatively followed how T-cell immune reconstitution unfolded in children after TCRalphabeta/CD19-depleted allogeneic hematopoietic cell transplantation.

This clonotype was seen only a few times. Its antigen is currently not known. No much larger clone is present one base from it, and per-base qualities are unavailable. According to the study, the label for this sample's treatment or condition signals: allogeneic hematopoietic cell transplantation with graft depleted of TCRalphabeta T cells and CD19 B cells. The children who served as transplant recipients had been given grafts of TCRalphabeta/CD19-depleted allogeneic hematopoietic cells. The library came from PCR. Instrument on record: Illumina HiSeq 2500. TCR library preparation used molecular barcoding, with unique molecular identifiers applied to normalize quantification of the TCRbeta repertoire. TCRdb reprocessing: public reads trimmed at Q25 with fastp, clones called with MiXCR, in-frame beta chains kept. Entries that share a CDR3 protein sequence are merged under the most common genes and DNA. The sample table shows 500,000 to 650,000 distinct CDR3 sequences, and roughly 13% are seen once. The top ten constitute about 2.2% of the sample.

The CDR3 starts with the cysteine, ends with the phenylalanine, and has 13 residues. Of the read, only the CDR3 DNA is kept; its 39 bases are in frame from base 1. A distance of 11 bases separates the germline ends of V and J, which lose 8 bases and 0 bases respectively. Via the germline V gene (reference sequence), CDR1 is SEHNR and CDR2 FQNEAQ. General findings and caveats noted by the study authors: The high TCRbeta diversity at day 60 in some patients was ascribed to recipient T cells and intrathymic progenitors that had survived conditioning. Apparently early alphabetaT-cell count recovery about two months after transplant reportedly relied on only several hundred rapidly expanded clones derived from non-depleted graft cells. Over subsequent months, a decline in hyperexpanded clone frequencies was noted, and after one year, T-cell counts and TCRbeta diversity were mostly ascribed to newly produced T cells.

Recombination linked TRBV7-9 to TRBJ2-7; no D segment can be confidently identified. The clonotype comes from a male patient younger than 18 who had a stem cell transplant for acute myeloid leukemia, so the T cells may come from the graft donor. The source was PBMCs, mostly from graft donor cells, collected 360 days after TCRalphabeta/CD19-depleted stem cell transplant. The CDR3 is CASDGRSSYEQYF. The DNA reads as follows: TGTGCCAGCGACGGACGTAGCTCCTACGAGCAGTACTTC.